A selection of T cell receptor beta chains follows, all from one sample in a study of metastatic and nonmetastatic thyroid tumors. TCRdb recomputed clones from the PCR reads via MiXCR. The sample lists 30,000 or so clones, about 25% seen once, with over 8.5% in the top ten. The specimen was blood. The receptor set was obtained from a female donor with papillary thyroid cancer or a benign thyroid nodule (not recorded which). Some clones in this sample may be carry-over from other donors' samples. Each CDR3 is given with its conserved first and last residue. Some rows mark clone size as missing; the rest say once, few, many or name a class of expanded clone.

TRBV9	16	TRBJ2-1	-	CASSPGPGSRGNEQFF
TRBV6-5	14	TRBJ1-1	many	CASSYSVFTTEAFF
TRBV6-1	15	TRBJ2-7	medium-sized	CASSDEDTGPYEQYF
TRBV3-1	16	TRBJ2-1	-	CASSQGGVGLVIEQFF
TRBV6-1	14	TRBJ2-5	-	CASSPRDIQETQYF
TRBV6-2/TRBV6-3	12	TRBJ2-4	many	CASREAKNIQYF
TRBV20-1	12	TRBJ2-1	many	CSALRTSGGRFF
TRBV2	15	TRBJ1-5	few	CVSSDPMRGNQPQHF
TRBV12-3/TRBV12-4	13	TRBJ2-3	many	CASSLDWRDTQYF
TRBV6-1	12	TRBJ2-7	-	CASKAGSYEQYF
TRBV10-3	12	TRBJ1-4	many	CAISENRDKLFF
TRBV12-3/TRBV12-4	15	TRBJ2-1	many	CASSLSRGGYNEQFF
TRBV11-2	16	TRBJ2-7	-	CASRLDRGTFSNEQYF
TRBV28	14	TRBJ2-3	many	CASSPGRSTDTQYF